The present T cell receptor (beta chain) was sequenced within a study of blood T cell repertoires in COVID-19. Looking at the study overall: Both acute and convalescent COVID-19 samples were obtained from the United States, Italy and Spain. T cells, B-cell-depleted T cells, or PBMCs supplied cDNA or gDNA.

The trim removed 1 base at V and 6 bases at J, leaving 2 bases unmatched. Germline CDR1 SGHKS, CDR2 YYEKEE (reference sequence). The CDR3 runs to 13 residues. Measured with immunoSEQ multiplex PCR; TCRdb has only the in-frame clones, and not every one. The repertoire holds 60,000 to 80,000 clones, with 85% as singletons. The chain couples TRBV5-5 to TRBJ2-3; 7 bases align to TRBD1. The sequence was collected from a man in his fifties with acute or convalescent COVID-19. Sequenced input: peripheral blood. The CDR3 nucleotides read TGTGCCAGCAGCTTGAGGGGGCGGGATACGCAGTATTTT. This sequence encodes CASSLRGRDTQYF.